This passage covers 8 T cell receptor beta chains from one sample sequenced in a study of blood T cell repertoires in COVID-19 (TCRdb year 2020). Library preparation employed the immunoSEQ multiplex PCR assay. This is the immuneACCESS table as TCRdb keeps it, with only in-frame sequences that have V and J called. A part of the clones is gone; compared with another copy, unresolved V genes explain less than half, and the rest is unexplained. The table for this sample lists around 300,000 clones; around 90% of them were counted only once. The biggest ten clones account for about 1.7% of the sample. The sample was PBMCs or T cells enriched from blood (not recorded which). These receptors were taken from a woman aged 18-29 years with acute COVID-19.

The chain joins TRBV4-3 to TRBJ2-1; no clear D gene. The CDR3 covers 15 residues. Per the germline V gene, CDR1 is LGHNA and CDR2 is YSLEER. V shed 4 bases and J shed 2 bases, with 12 bases lying between them. The CDR3 nucleotides are TGCGCCAGCAGCCTTGGTAGCCCAACCTACAATGAGCAGTTCTTC. It translates to CASSLGSPTYNEQFF.

This clone was picked up one time. This rearrangement joins TRBV6-5 to TRBJ1-5; D perhaps matches TRBD1 (6 bases). V was cut by 6 bases and J by 2 bases, with 11 bases left in between. Per the germline V gene, CDR1 is MNHEY and CDR2 is SVGAGI. This CDR3 is built from 14 residues. The CDR3 bases are TGTGCCAGCAGATTGGACAGTGGCAATCAGCCCCAGCATTTT. Amino acid sequence: CASRLDSGNQPQHF.

The chain links TRBV19 to TRBJ1-5; the D gene is possibly TRBD1 (5 bases). Germline assignment: CDR1 LNHDA and CDR2 SQIVND (reference sequence). This CDR3 has 15 amino acids. The germline V and J ends were trimmed by 4 bases and 2 bases, with 12 bases remaining between them. The DNA of the CDR3 is TGTGCCAGTAGTAGCGCGGGGGTAGGCAATCAGCCCCAGCATTTT. It codes for CASSSAGVGNQPQHF.

On this clone: The identical CDR3 is also encoded by other nucleotide sequences in the sample. The CDR3 region is CASSSGQSYEQYF. The DNA of the CDR3 is TGTGCCAGCAGTTCCGGACAGTCCTACGAGCAGTACTTC. The chain has TRBV27 and TRBJ2-7; TRBD1 is a possible D gene (6 bases). Looked up from germline, CDR1 is MNHEY and CDR2 is SMNVEV (reference sequence). The CDR3 contains 13 residues. V was pared by 4 bases and J by 1 base, with 8 bases between.

The genes are TRBV15 and TRBJ1-2; 9 nucleotides align to TRBD1. The junction had 7 bases not matched to a gene; V was cut back by 1 base and J by 4 bases. The CDR3 covers 16 residues. Per germline, CDR1 LNHNV and CDR2 YYDKDF (reference sequence). CDR3 nucleotides: TGTGCCACCAGCAGAGGACAGGGGGACTCCATCTATGGCTACACCTTC. Amino acid sequence: CATSRGQGDSIYGYTF. The variable domain in full, completed from reference TRBV15 and TRBJ1-2, reads DAMVIQNPRYQVTQFGKPVTLSCSQTLNHNVMYWYQQKSSQAPKLLFHYYDKDFNNEADTPDNFQSRRPNTSFCFLDIRSPGLGDTAMYLCATSRGQGDSIYGYTFGSGTRLTVV.

Details on this clone: No DNA is shown, since the ends of the CDR3 on it are uncertain; the CDR3 is the one TCRdb lists. The chain has TRBV21-1 and TRBJ2-6; the table names TRBD1, a call not compared with the DNA. TRBV21-1 is listed as a pseudogene. The CDR3 numbers 18 amino acids, ends counted. The CDR3 region is CASSLPPGVACGANVLTF.

This chain uses TRBV7-9 with TRBJ2-7, with 10 positions matching TRBD1. V was clipped by 6 bases and J by 3 bases; unmatched bases: 5. This CDR3 has 14 residues. Germline V gives CDR1 SEHNR, CDR2 FQNEAQ (reference sequence). CDR3 DNA: TGTGCCAGCAGTTCGGGACAGGGGTTCTACGAGCAGTACTTC. Protein: CASSSGQGFYEQYF.

The chain combines TRBV18 with TRBJ1-4; D is ambiguous. There are 14 residues in the CDR3. The germline CDR1 and CDR2 sequences are KGHSH and LQKENI. With 6 bases removed from V and 5 bases from J, the gap between germline ends came to 13 bases. CDR3 in DNA: TGTGCCAGCTCTCTGGCAGGCCGGAATGAAAAACTGTTTTTT. It is translated as CASSLAGRNEKLFF.